This T cell receptor beta chain was documented in a study of T cells in Graves' hyperthyroidism and ophthalmopathy. Study overall: Staff took peripheral blood when the initial diagnosis was made, before any treatment began. General study points: Blood shared most expanded thyroid clonotypes above 0.001.

In germline, CDR1 is SGHAT, CDR2 FQNNGV. The length of the CDR3 is 17 residues. V lost 0 bases, J lost 4 bases, and 6 bases stayed unmatched. RNA transcripts served as the template for amplifying TCR beta CDR3 regions. In the first-round RT-PCR of the TCR CDR3, the HTBI primer set was used. Each CDR3 protein gets one entry after TCRdb re-called the multiplex PCR reads with MiXCR. The sample contains over 300,000 distinct CDR3 sequences, approximately 15% of which appear only once. This clonotype was counted at least ten times. The target antigen is unknown. Orbital computed tomography and thyroid ultrasound, together with serum TRAb and thyroxine and clinical symptoms, were used for diagnoses.

The TCR originated in a woman between 55 and 75 years old with Graves' hyperthyroidism. The sequenced material came from blood. This chain uses TRBV11-2 with TRBJ2-1; TRBD1 matches 10 bases. The CDR3 DNA follows: TGTGCCAGCAGCTTAGATCCGGGACAGGGGAAGTACAATGAGCAGTTCTTC. This encodes CASSLDPGQGKYNEQFF.